What follows are 22 T cell receptor beta chains derived from one specimen sequenced in a study of blood T cells in healthy people across ages. PCR was performed a second time for about 7 to 11 cycles using a sample-barcoded 5' primer and a J-beta primer mix. Via MiXCR, TCRdb re-called the 5' RACE reads, giving one row per CDR3 protein. Of approximately 700,000 distinct CDR3 sequences listed, about 30% are singletons. Sequences were obtained from blood. These receptors originate from a woman aged 80 or over in good health.

At least ten counts were recorded for this clonotype. Just one base apart from a much larger clone, this may be a read error. V usage is TRBV29-1 and J usage is TRBJ2-5; D not certain. The V and J ends lost 4 bases and 11 bases respectively, with 11 bases between them. The length of the CDR3 is 10 residues. CDR1 is SQVTM and CDR2 is ANQGSEA in the germline V gene. The CDR3 loop is CSVAHNEQYF. The CDR3 coding sequence is TGCAGCGTTGCCCACAATGAGCAGTACTTC.

In its sample, this clonotype was seen many times. V gene TRBV20-1 combines with J gene TRBJ1-1; weak D call: TRBD1 (5 bases). The CDR3 extends over 16 amino acids. Looked up from germline, CDR1 is DFQATT and CDR2 is SNEGSKA (reference sequence). Trimming removed 0 bases at V and 5 bases at J, with 19 bases between. Here the CDR3 DNA reads TGCAGTGCTAGAGATAGTAGCCGTGCAGGGAAGACTGAAGCTTTCTTT. Translation gives CSARDSSRAGKTEAFF.

This clonotype has a count of ten or more. The V call is TRBV20-1, the J call TRBJ1-6, with D uncertain. This CDR3 region has 14 residues. Germline V CDR1 and CDR2: DFQATT, SNEGSKA (reference sequence). The V and J ends lost 2 bases and 5 bases respectively, with 10 bases between them. CDR3 amino acids: CSARMAGDNSPLHF. Written as DNA, the CDR3 is TGCAGTGCTAGAATGGCAGGTGATAATTCACCCCTCCACTTT.

This rearrangement joins TRBV9 to TRBJ1-2; perhaps TRBD1 as D (6 bases). This CDR3 has 11 residues. Germline V gene sequence: CDR1 SGDLS, CDR2 YYNGEE. Trimming left V 8 bases short and J 8 bases short, with 13 bases between. The CDR3, as DNA: TGTGCCAGTTACAGGGCCGGCGGCTACACCTTC. Amino acid sequence: CASYRAGGYTF.

The V and J genes are TRBV5-1 and TRBJ2-2, with D possibly TRBD1 on 6 matching bases. The germline V gene has CDR1 SGHRS and CDR2 YFSETQ. The V and J ends lost 8 bases and 8 bases respectively, with 19 bases between them. The CDR3 is 14 amino acids. The CDR3 DNA follows: TGCGCCAGTCGTCCAGGGGCAGGCCGTGGGGAGCTGTTTTTT. Protein sequence: CASRPGAGRGELFF.

In its sample, this clonotype was seen many times. The chain joins TRBV3-1 to TRBJ2-1, with 8 bases fitting TRBD2. Germline assignment: CDR1 LGHDT and CDR2 YNNKEL (reference sequence). The CDR3 loop spans 16 amino acids. J was trimmed by 6 bases and V by 0 bases; bases with no gene match: 7. This CDR3 is CASSQEGLVYVNEQFF. In DNA form, the CDR3 reads TGTGCCAGCAGCCAAGAGGGACTAGTTTATGTCAATGAGCAGTTCTTC.

This clonotype was seen at least ten times. The CDR3 sequence is CSARRTGGVGGYTF. The CDR3 DNA reads TGCAGTGCTAGACGGACAGGGGGCGTAGGTGGCTACACCTTC. The chain combines TRBV20-1 with TRBJ1-2, with 11 bases fitting TRBD1. The germline V gene has CDR1 DFQATT and CDR2 SNEGSKA (reference sequence). The CDR3 covers 14 residues. After removal of 2 bases from V and 7 bases from J, the junction contained 6 bases not matched to a gene.

V is TRBV28 and J is TRBJ2-3, with D possibly matching TRBD2 (7 bases). The CDR3 is 15 residues long. Trimming shortened V by 3 bases and J by 6 bases, and 16 bases separated the two germline ends. Looked up from germline, CDR1 is MDHEN and CDR2 is SYDVKM. The CDR3 protein is CASSFGRERGDTQYF. The CDR3 DNA is TGTGCCAGCAGTTTCGGGCGGGAGAGGGGGGATACGCAGTATTTT. The full variable domain, rest sourced from reference TRBV28 and TRBJ2-3, is DVKVTQSSRYLVKRTGEKVFLECVQDMDHENMFWYRQDPGLGLRLIYFSYDVKMKEKGDIPEGYSVSREKKERFSLILESASTNQTSMYLCASSFGRERGDTQYFGPGTRLTVL.

The sample holds a few counts of this clonotype. This chain joins TRBV30 and TRBJ2-3; 7 bases fit TRBD2. Germline lookup yields CDR1 GTSNPN and CDR2 SVGIG (reference sequence). V gave up 7 bases and J gave up 0 bases; unmatched junction bases: 4. The CDR3 loop spans 13 amino acids. CDR3 region: CAFQAGSTDTQYF. The CDR3 coding sequence is TGTGCCTTTCAAGCGGGAAGCACAGATACGCAGTATTTT.

The chain is built from TRBV5-5 and TRBJ1-6; D is perhaps TRBD1 (5 bases). This CDR3 contains 15 residues. V was pared by 5 bases and J by 13 bases, with 22 bases between. Germline-derived CDR1 and CDR2 are SGHKS and YYEKEE (reference sequence). The DNA for the CDR3 is TGTGCCAGCAGACAGATAGCCCGGGGCCCTTTCCCCCTCCACTTT. This translates into CASRQIARGPFPLHF.

This clonotype showed up just a few times. With a much larger clone just one base away, this may be a read error. V and J are TRBV7-2 and TRBJ1-4; D possibly corresponds to TRBD1 (5 bases). This CDR3 comprises 14 residues. CDR1 and CDR2 from the germline V gene are SGHTA and FQGNSA. The CDR3 region has the DNA TGTGCCAGCAGCACATACGGCCCGGGGGAAAAACGGTTTTTT. It yields the protein CASSTYGPGEKRFF.

This clonotype was recorded at least ten times. The DNA of the CDR3 is TGTGCCAGCAGCTTGTCGGGACTAGCGAGGATCACAGATACGCAGTATTTT. Its translation is CASSLSGLARITDTQYF. The J gene is TRBJ2-3, the V gene TRBV5-5; 10 bases align to TRBD2. The ends lost 1 base at V and 2 bases at J; junction bases unmatched: 7. CDR3 length equals 17 residues. CDR1 and CDR2 (germline): SGHKS, YYEKEE (reference sequence).

This chain connects TRBV20-1 to TRBJ2-5; no firm D call. Germline assignment: CDR1 DFQATT and CDR2 SNEGSKA (reference sequence). V lost 2 bases to trimming and J lost 4 bases, with 11 bases between them. The CDR3 is made up of 13 amino acids. The CDR3 DNA reads TGCAGTGCTAGACGGACCGAACGAGAGACCCAGTACTTC. This codes for CSARRTERETQYF.

This chain links TRBV12-3 or TRBV12-4 with TRBJ2-2; the D is unclear. The length of the CDR3 is 14 residues. Trimming took off 3 bases at V and 2 bases at J, with 7 bases between the two ends. CDR3 protein: CASSFHDNTGELFF. As DNA, the CDR3 is TGTGCCAGCAGTTTCCACGATAACACCGGGGAGCTGTTTTTT.

The V and J genes are TRBV15 and TRBJ2-5, with D perhaps matching TRBD1 or TRBD2 (5 bases each). The CDR3 runs 14 residues. Germline CDR1 is LNHNV and CDR2 is YYDKDF (reference sequence). The V end lost 1 base, the J end lost 5 bases, and 11 bases lay between the germline ends. The CDR3 nucleotides read TGTGCCACCAGCAGAGCTGGGGGTTGGGAGACCCAGTACTTC. Its translation: CATSRAGGWETQYF.

This clonotype was counted at least ten times. This sequence joins TRBV2 and TRBJ1-5; 7 positions agree with TRBD1. Trimming at V came to 6 bases and at J to 6 bases, leaving 8 bases not matched to a gene. The CDR3 length is 14 residues. The germline V gene encodes CDR1 SNHLY and CDR2 FYNNEI. This chain's CDR3 is CASSGTGAGQPQHF. CDR3 in DNA: TGTGCCAGCAGCGGTACAGGGGCCGGTCAGCCCCAGCATTTT. Supplemented by reference TRBV2 and TRBJ1-5, the full variable domain reads EPEVTQTPSHQVTQMGQEVILRCVPISNHLYFYWYRQILGQKVEFLVSFYNNEISEKSEIFDDQFSVERPDGSNFTLKIRSTKLEDSAMYFCASSGTGAGQPQHFGDGTRLSIL.

V is TRBV15 and J is TRBJ2-5; 13 bases fit TRBD2. In germline, CDR1 is LNHNV, CDR2 YYDKDF (reference sequence). The CDR3 has 16 residues. The ends lost 3 bases at V and 3 bases at J; junction bases unmatched: 4. The CDR3 loop is CATSSYGTSGEETQYF. The CDR3 region has the DNA TGTGCCACCAGCAGTTACGGGACTAGCGGGGAAGAGACCCAGTACTTC. The entire variable domain, with the rest obtained from reference TRBV15 and TRBJ2-5, is as follows: DAMVIQNPRYQVTQFGKPVTLSCSQTLNHNVMYWYQQKSSQAPKLLFHYYDKDFNNEADTPDNFQSRRPNTSFCFLDIRSPGLGDTAMYLCATSSYGTSGEETQYFGPGTRLLVL.

For this clonotype: A much bigger clone sits one base away, suggesting this may be a read error. The CDR3 spells CASSLVIRGQRFEQYF. CDR3 nucleotide sequence: TGTGCCAGCAGCTTGGTTATCAGGGGCCAGAGGTTCGAGCAGTACTTC. The V gene is TRBV13, the J gene TRBJ2-7; tentatively, D is TRBD1 (6 bases). V was cut by 3 bases and J by 6 bases, with 21 bases left in between. Germline V gene lookup returns CDR1 PRHDT and CDR2 FYEKMQ (reference sequence). There are 16 residues in the CDR3.

The genes are TRBV6-1 and TRBJ1-2; 8 bases fit TRBD1. Germline CDR1 and CDR2: MNHNS and SASEGT. The CDR3 length is 15 residues. With V trimmed by 3 bases and J by 3 bases, 6 bases remained unmatched. CDR3 sequence: CASSDRLGQDYGYTF. The CDR3 DNA reads TGTGCCAGCAGTGATCGGTTGGGACAGGACTATGGCTACACCTTC.

V is TRBV7-2 and J is TRBJ2-1; 9 bases map to TRBD2. V trimming: 5 bases; J trimming: 4 bases; junction bases outside the gene matches: 6. Looked up from germline, CDR1 is SGHTA and CDR2 is FQGNSA. The CDR3 loop spans 15 amino acids. CDR3 in amino acids: CASSRAGGPYNEQFF. The CDR3 nucleotides are TGTGCCAGCAGCCGCGCGGGGGGGCCGTACAATGAGCAGTTCTTC.

This clonotype appeared many times. The chain has TRBV3-1 and TRBJ2-7; 11 bases line up with TRBD1. Germline V gene data show CDR1 as LGHDT and CDR2 as YNNKEL (reference sequence). The V segment lost 5 bases and the J segment 5 bases; nucleotides outside the gene matches: 5. CDR3 length equals 14 residues. DNA for the CDR3: TGTGCCAGCAGCGCTTCGGGACAGGGGGACGAGCAGTACTTC. This gives the protein CASSASGQGDEQYF.

The CDR3 nucleotides are TGTGCCTCAGGGCCCAGGACTAGCGGGAGGGCCGGCTCCTACGAGCAGTACTTC. Translation: CASGPRTSGRAGSYEQYF. This rearrangement joins TRBV12-3 or TRBV12-4 to TRBJ2-7; 15 nucleotides line up with TRBD2. V lost 11 bases and J lost 0; bases outside the gene matches: 14. The CDR3 is made up of 18 amino acids.